This passage covers 14 T cell receptor beta chains from one sample sequenced in a study of regulatory T cells in long-lasting Graves disease. Through Arm-PCR of CDR3 regions and iRepertoire HTBI primers, TCR beta libraries were built. TCRdb re-analysed the multiplex PCR reads in MiXCR, keeping a single row per CDR3 protein. The top ten hold more than 35% of the sample, which has about 320,000 distinct CDR3 sequences, roughly 18% seen once. As for time point: newly diagnosed GD, antithyroid drugs for less than 3 months. RNA extracted from PBMCs served as the sequencing template. The sample here was peripheral blood mononuclear cells (PBMCs), taken at new diagnosis, from a patient treated with antithyroid drugs. All receptors derive from a female donor with Graves disease.

This clonotype was seen many times. The junction and the germline gene differ at one end; a read error may be behind it. This chain connects TRBV11-2 to TRBJ1-2; 7 positions agree with TRBD1. Germline V gene sequence: CDR1 SGHAT, CDR2 FQNNGV. The CDR3 contains 13 residues. The CDR3 here is CANSLQGNYGYTF. For the CDR3, the DNA is TGTGCCAACAGCTTACAGGGGAACTATGGCTACACCTTC.

This chain uses TRBV20-1 with TRBJ2-7; 7 nucleotides line up with TRBD2. CDR1 is DFQATT and CDR2 is SNEGSKA in the germline V gene (reference sequence). V was pared by 1 base and J by 2 bases, with 5 bases of the junction left unmatched. The CDR3 has 14 amino acids. For the CDR3, the DNA is TGCAGTGCTAGAGGGGGGGGGGGGGCCTACGAGCAGTACTTC. Translating gives CSARGGGGAYEQYF.

This clonotype was observed many times. The J gene is TRBJ2-2, the V gene TRBV7-3; D not resolved. Germline V gene lookup returns CDR1 SGHTA and CDR2 FQGTGA. V lost 2 bases and J 5 bases, leaving 3 bases between the germline ends. The CDR3 is 12 amino acids. CDR3 amino acids: CASSLETGELFF. DNA of the CDR3: TGTGCCAGCAGCTTAGAGACCGGGGAGCTGTTTTTT.

Many counts were recorded for this clonotype. The chain recombines TRBV9 with TRBJ2-3; 11 bases match TRBD1. Germline values: CDR1 SGDLS, CDR2 YYNGEE. The length of the CDR3 is 16 residues. V dropped 3 bases and J dropped 3; count of bases not matched to a gene: 6. The CDR3 loop reads CASSESGTGGTDTQYF. The CDR3 DNA reads as TGTGCCAGCAGCGAATCCGGGACAGGGGGAACAGATACGCAGTATTTT.

At least ten counts were recorded for this clonotype. CDR3 DNA: TGTGCCAGCAGCGGGGGGGGGACTAGCGGATCCACAGATACGCAGTATTTT. It translates to CASSGGGTSGSTDTQYF. The rearrangement joins TRBV12-3 or TRBV12-4 to TRBJ2-3; TRBD2 matches at 11 bases. Trimming at V came to 6 bases and at J to 2 bases, leaving 10 bases not matched to a gene. The CDR3 covers 17 residues.

The table lists this clonotype with many counts. The chain combines TRBV5-1 with TRBJ2-4; TRBD2 matches 13 bases. The CDR3 spans 19 residues. The ends lost 2 bases at V and 0 bases at J; junction bases unmatched: 8. Germline V gene lookup returns CDR1 SGHRS and CDR2 YFSETQ. CDR3 amino acids: CASSLRTSGSIIAKNIQYF. CDR3 in DNA: TGCGCCAGCAGCTTACGGACTAGCGGGAGCATAATAGCCAAAAACATTCAGTACTTC.

The rearrangement links TRBV30 to TRBJ1-6; D uncertain. The CDR3 has 13 amino acids. Germline assignment: CDR1 GTSNPN and CDR2 SVGIG (reference sequence). V shed 6 bases and J shed 7 bases, with 13 bases lying between them. The CDR3 region has the DNA TGTGCCTGTCTAGTTGCAATGAATTCACCCCTCCACTTT. Protein product: CACLVAMNSPLHF. The variable domain in full, with the rest retrieved from reference TRBV30 and TRBJ1-6, is SQTIHQWPATLVQPVGSPLSLECTVEGTSNPNLYWYRQAAGRGLQLLFYSVGIGQISSEVPQNLSASRPQDRQFILSSKKLLLSDSGFYLCACLVAMNSPLHFGNGTRLTVT.

This clonotype was observed a handful of times. This may arise from a read error, as a much more abundant clone is one base away. V usage is TRBV11-3 and J usage is TRBJ2-3; 7 bases agree with TRBD1. V shed 5 bases, J shed 6 bases, and the junction held 11 bases outside the gene matches. The germline V gene encodes CDR1 SGHNT and CDR2 YENEEA. The CDR3 spans 15 residues. The CDR3 DNA is TGTGCCAGCAGCCGGACAGGTGGTACGAGGGATACGCAGTATTTT. Translation gives CASSRTGGTRDTQYF. The full variable domain, with the rest looked up from reference TRBV11-3 and TRBJ2-3, is EAGVVQSPRYKIIEKKQPVAFWCNPISGHNTLYWYLQNLGQGPELLIRYENEEAVDDSQLPKDRFSAERLKGVDSTLKIQPAELGDSAVYLCASSRTGGTRDTQYFGPGTRLTVL.

This clonotype was found many times. The chain employs TRBV12-3 or TRBV12-4 and TRBJ2-1, with D unresolved. The CDR3 covers 15 residues. The ends were cut back, 5 bases at V and 6 bases at J, with 17 bases in the middle. The CDR3 coding sequence is TGTGCCAGCAGTCCCTACCTCCGATCTAGCAATGAGCAGTTCTTC. Translating it yields CASSPYLRSSNEQFF.

The chain joins TRBV19 to TRBJ2-1; no firm D call. CDR1 and CDR2 (germline): LNHDA, SQIVND (reference sequence). The CDR3 sequence is 14 residues long. Deletions cut 4 bases from V and 6 bases from J, with 13 bases between. The CDR3 region has the DNA TGTGCCAGTAGTAGTCGTCAGGCTCCCAATGAGCAGTTCTTC. This encodes CASSSRQAPNEQFF.

This clonotype has just a few counts. This is likely an artifact of a read error, given a far larger clone one base away. The V gene is TRBV28, the J gene TRBJ2-1; no reliable D call. CDR1 MDHEN and CDR2 SYDVKM come from the germline V gene. V gave up 3 bases and J gave up 13 bases, with 19 bases separating them. CDR3 length equals 14 residues. The CDR3 reads CASSLFRLTETQFF. Written as DNA, the CDR3 is TGTGCCAGCAGTTTGTTCAGACTCACGGAGACCCAGTTCTTC.

J is TRBJ2-1 and V is TRBV4-1; 13 positions match TRBD2. Germline V gene lookup returns CDR1 MGHRA and CDR2 YSYEKL. V lost 3 bases to trimming and J lost 9 bases; unmatched junction nucleotides: 8. CDR3 length: 16 residues. CDR3 DNA sequence: TGCGCCAGCAGCCAGGAACTAGCGGGAGGGCGGAGTGAGCAGTTCTTC. Translation gives CASSQELAGGRSEQFF.

This chain uses TRBV29-1 with TRBJ2-3; no clear D gene. Germline lookup yields CDR1 SQVTM and CDR2 ANQGSEA. The V and J ends lost 7 bases and 1 base respectively, with 9 bases between them. CDR3 size: 12 residues. The CDR3 loop reads CSDRSGTDTQYF. The CDR3 DNA follows: TGCAGCGATAGGTCCGGCACAGATACGCAGTATTTT.

V and J are TRBV10-3 and TRBJ2-6, with 9 bases that match TRBD1. The V gene end was trimmed by 11 bases and the J gene end by 4 bases; junction bases not matched to a gene: 15. The CDR3 is 17 amino acids. CDR1 ENHRY and CDR2 SYGVKD come from the germline V gene. The CDR3 coding sequence is TGTGCCGTAGCTCCCGGGACAGGGCGAGTAGGGGCCAACGTCCTGACTTTC. Translated, it gives CAVAPGTGRVGANVLTF.